This entry is about one TCR beta chain. Its cognate antigen is unknown. These data are taken from a study of OX40 agonist ivuxolimab in advanced cancers. Overall study: Therapy given before enrollment (anti-PD-1, anti-PD-L1 or anti-CTLA-4) was allowed, and roughly 41% had some. Study results and caveats: Certain nonresponders likewise exhibited a low normalized T-cell clonal expansion. On average, a greater number of expanded clones characterised CD8+ T cells relative to CD4+.

Per germline, CDR1 MGHDK and CDR2 SYGVNS. V was shortened by 2 bases and J by 2 bases, with 16 bases between the two germline ends. This CDR3 has 16 residues. Some clones are missing from TCRdb's copy, which holds only in-frame ones; the method was immunoSEQ multiplex PCR. The sample shows around 70,000 clones, 87% of them seen only once. V is TRBV25-1 and J is TRBJ2-7, with D maybe TRBD2 (6 bases). The sequence was obtained from an adult with an advanced solid tumor such as melanoma, head and neck, liver or kidney cancer. This sample comprised CD4+ or CD8+ T cells sorted from blood, obtained in a trial of the OX40 agonist ivuxolimab. CDR3 DNA sequence: TGTGCCAGCAGTGAAAAGCGGGCAGGGCGCACCTACGAGCAGTACTTC. This sequence encodes CASSEKRAGRTYEQYF.